This T cell receptor (beta chain) was identified during a study of blood T cell repertoires in COVID-19. On the study more broadly: Italy, Spain and the United States were the sources of the convalescent and acute COVID-19 samples.

In the source study's methods: Quantification of nucleated cells was approximated via reference gene primer amplification. Generated by immunoSEQ multiplex PCR, the TCRdb table keeps only in-frame clones and is missing some. V and J calls and clone size follow that table, whereas D and trimming were derived from the DNA. The sample carries approximately 190,000 clones, 86% recorded once. This clone has a single count. The sequenced material came from peripheral blood. The clonotype comes from a man at least 80 years old with acute or convalescent COVID-19.

The CDR3 is CASSSPTGGSYEQYF. The CDR3 nucleotides are TGTGCCAGCAGCTCACCGACAGGGGGTAGCTACGAGCAGTACTTC. The gene calls are TRBV7-9 and TRBJ2-7, with 9 bases aligning to TRBD1. Germline V gives CDR1 SEHNR, CDR2 FQNEAQ (reference sequence). The CDR3 is 15 amino acids. The ends lost 4 bases at V and 3 bases at J; junction bases unmatched: 7.